Below, 15 T cell receptor beta chains from the same sample are listed, as sequenced in a study of identical twins. TCRdb re-analysed the 5' RACE reads in MiXCR, keeping a single row per CDR3 protein. This sample yields 1.5 million to 2 million distinct CDR3 sequences, of which about 32% are seen a single time; 0.27% belongs to the top ten. Specimen: cord blood. The receptors shown here come from a newborn girl in good health.

J is TRBJ1-3 and V is TRBV27; D might be TRBD1 (6 bases). Germline-derived CDR1 and CDR2 are MNHEY and SMNVEV (reference sequence). CDR3 length: 16 amino acids. V lost 9 bases to trimming and J lost 0 bases, with 18 bases between them. The CDR3 DNA sequence: TGTGCCAGGAGAACCCGGACAGACCTCTCTGGAAACACCATATATTTT. Protein product: CARRTRTDLSGNTIYF.

The chain has TRBV4-2 and TRBJ2-7, with D unresolved. The J call could be wrong; TRBJ2-5 is a better fit for the DNA end. CDR3 length: 14 amino acids. CDR1 is LGHNA and CDR2 is YNFKEQ in the germline V gene. The CDR3 loop is CASSQVPTAETQYF. CDR3 sequence (DNA): TGTGCCAGCAGCCAAGTCCCCACAGCGGAGACCCAGTACTTC.

This clonotype was seen a few times. V and J are TRBV3-1 and TRBJ1-1; 10 bases fit TRBD1. Germline CDR1 reads LGHDT; CDR2 reads YNNKEL (reference sequence). The V segment lost 8 bases and the J segment 5 bases; nucleotides outside the gene matches: 8. The CDR3 length is 14 residues. The CDR3 protein is CASVPGQGTTEAFF. The CDR3 bases are TGTGCCAGCGTACCGGGACAGGGGACGACTGAAGCTTTCTTT.

The chain joins TRBV20-1 to TRBJ1-1; TRBD1 is a possible D gene (6 bases). The CDR3 totals 14 residues. CDR1 DFQATT and CDR2 SNEGSKA come from the germline V gene (reference sequence). V was cut by 3 bases and J by 4 bases, with 15 bases left in between. The CDR3: CSARFPRGPTEAFF. In DNA, the CDR3 is TGCAGTGCTAGGTTTCCTCGGGGGCCCACTGAAGCTTTCTTT.

The V gene is TRBV2, the J gene TRBJ1-4; D may be TRBD1 (6 bases). Germline CDR1 reads SNHLY; CDR2 reads FYNNEI. This CDR3 comprises 16 residues. Trimming took off 5 bases at V and 0 bases at J, with 13 bases between the two ends. In DNA form, the CDR3 reads TGTGCCAGCAGTCATTCGGACAGTCCAACTAATGAAAAACTGTTTTTT. This translates into CASSHSDSPTNEKLFF.

The chain combines TRBV7-6 with TRBJ1-4; the D gene is possibly TRBD1 (5 bases). V dropped 3 bases and J dropped 0 bases, with 17 bases sitting between them. The CDR3 covers 18 residues. CDR1 SGHVS and CDR2 FNYEAQ come from the germline V gene. The CDR3 sequence is CASSLASGGSTTNEKLFF. Written as DNA, the CDR3 is TGTGCCAGCAGCTTGGCCTCGGGGGGGTCCACAACTAATGAAAAACTGTTTTTT.

This clonotype appeared a few times. This CDR3 reads CASSLSQGKVDTQYF. CDR3 nucleotide sequence: TGTGCCAGCAGCTTATCGCAGGGAAAAGTAGATACGCAGTATTTT. J is TRBJ2-3 and V is TRBV7-2, with a tentative D call TRBD1 (5 bases). Trimming left V 2 bases short and J 5 bases short, with 14 bases between. CDR3 length: 15 amino acids. Looked up from germline, CDR1 is SGHTA and CDR2 is FQGNSA.

The chain employs TRBV7-2 and TRBJ2-5; 7 bases fit TRBD1. This CDR3 spans 15 amino acids. The trim removed 7 bases at V and 3 bases at J, leaving 11 bases unmatched. CDR1 and CDR2 from the germline V gene are SGHTA and FQGNSA. CDR3 region: CASTRDRAIEETQYF. The CDR3 DNA sequence: TGTGCCAGCACCAGAGACAGGGCGATTGAAGAGACCCAGTACTTC.

This clonotype has more than one count but fewer than ten. V usage is TRBV7-9 and J usage is TRBJ1-1; possible D gene TRBD1, 5 bases. V was shortened by 3 bases and J by 0 bases, with 8 bases between the two germline ends. Germline lookup yields CDR1 SEHNR and CDR2 FQNEAQ (reference sequence). CDR3 size: 14 residues. The CDR3 region is CASSFRTMNTEAFF. The CDR3 coding sequence is TGTGCCAGCAGCTTTAGGACAATGAACACTGAAGCTTTCTTT.

This clonotype was observed a handful of times. The chain combines TRBV29-1 with TRBJ2-1; D remains unclear. The germline V and J ends were trimmed by 2 bases and 7 bases, with 9 bases remaining between them. The germline gives CDR1 SQVTM, CDR2 ANQGSEA. The length of the CDR3 is 12 residues. CDR3: CSVEPGPNEQFF. CDR3 sequence (DNA): TGCAGCGTTGAACCAGGTCCTAATGAGCAGTTCTTC.

This rearrangement joins TRBV5-8 to TRBJ1-1, with 8 bases matching TRBD1. Germline CDR1 reads SGHTS; CDR2 reads YDEGEE. V was pared by 1 base and J by 1 base, with 3 bases of the junction left unmatched. The CDR3 has 15 residues. The CDR3 sequence: CASSLRGQGNTEAFF. In DNA form, the CDR3 reads TGTGCCAGCAGCTTGCGTGGACAGGGGAACACTGAAGCTTTCTTT. Variable domain in full (rest from reference TRBV5-8 and TRBJ1-1): EAGVTQSPTHLIKTRGQQATLRCSPISGHTSVYWYQQALGLGLQFLLWYDEGEERNRGNFPPRFSGRQFPNYSSELNVNALELEDSALYLCASSLRGQGNTEAFFGQGTRLTVV.

Ten or more counts support this clonotype. The chain combines TRBV10-3 with TRBJ1-6; 8 bases agree with TRBD1. The germline V gene encodes CDR1 ENHRY and CDR2 SYGVKD. CDR3 length: 15 residues. Trimming removed 0 bases from V and 7 bases from J; junction bases left unmatched: 2. The CDR3 protein is CAISESGQENSPLHF. The CDR3 DNA sequence: TGTGCCATCAGTGAGTCGGGACAGGAAAATTCACCCCTCCACTTT.

This chain joins TRBV3-1 and TRBJ1-5; no clear D. CDR3 length equals 13 residues. Trimming took off 4 bases at V and 7 bases at J, with 11 bases between the two ends. The germline V gene has CDR1 LGHDT and CDR2 YNNKEL (reference sequence). CDR3 DNA: TGTGCCAGCAGCCCTCGTCGTGCCCAGCCCCAGCATTTT. This gives the protein CASSPRRAQPQHF.

This clonotype was picked up a small number of times. This chain uses TRBV2 with TRBJ2-1; no definite D call. With 1 base removed from V and 3 bases from J, the gap between germline ends came to 7 bases. CDR3 length: 14 residues. CDR1 is SNHLY, CDR2 FYNNEI, per germline. CDR3 residues: CASSEEGLYNEQFF. In DNA, the CDR3 is TGTGCCAGCAGTGAAGAGGGCCTCTACAATGAGCAGTTCTTC.

This clonotype was seen at least ten times. The V call is TRBV29-1, the J call TRBJ2-5; D remains unclear. In germline, CDR1 is SQVTM, CDR2 ANQGSEA. The CDR3 contains 12 residues. V gave up 6 bases and J gave up 1 base, with 9 bases separating them. The CDR3 loop is CSVRILQETQYF. In DNA form, the CDR3 reads TGCAGCGTCAGGATTCTCCAAGAGACCCAGTACTTC.